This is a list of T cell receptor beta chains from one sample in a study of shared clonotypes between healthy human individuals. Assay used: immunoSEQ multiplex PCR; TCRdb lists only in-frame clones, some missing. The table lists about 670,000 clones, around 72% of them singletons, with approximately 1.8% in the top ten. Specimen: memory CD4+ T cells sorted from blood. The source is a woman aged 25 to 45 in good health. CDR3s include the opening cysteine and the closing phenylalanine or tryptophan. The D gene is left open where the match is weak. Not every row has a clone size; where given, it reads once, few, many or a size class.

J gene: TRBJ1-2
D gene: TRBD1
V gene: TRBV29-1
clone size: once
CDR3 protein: CSVDREGGYGYTF
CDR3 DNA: TGCAGCGTCGACAGGGAGGGTGGCTATGGCTACACCTTC

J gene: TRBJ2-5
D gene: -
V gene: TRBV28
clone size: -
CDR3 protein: CASSPSGQGRGETQYF
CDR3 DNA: TGTGCCAGCAGTCCCTCCGGGCAGGGGCGAGGAGAGACCCAGTACTTC

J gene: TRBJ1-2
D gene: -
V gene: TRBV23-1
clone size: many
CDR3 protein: CASRAGAAPGYTF
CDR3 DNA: TGCGCCAGCAGAGCAGGGGCCGCCCCCGGCTACACCTTC

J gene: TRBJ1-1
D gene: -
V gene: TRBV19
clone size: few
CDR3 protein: CASSRGLLNTEAFF
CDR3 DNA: TGTGCCAGTAGTCGGGGCCTTTTGAACACTGAAGCTTTCTTT

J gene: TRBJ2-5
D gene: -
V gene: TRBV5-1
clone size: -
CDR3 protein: CASSLEPSQRRIQETQYF
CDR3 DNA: TGCGCCAGCAGCTTGGAACCCAGCCAGCGGCGGATACAAGAGACCCAGTACTTC

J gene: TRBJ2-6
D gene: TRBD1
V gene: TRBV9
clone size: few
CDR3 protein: CASSVVGTAFLSGANVLTF
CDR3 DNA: TGTGCCAGCAGCGTAGTCGGGACAGCTTTCCTCTCTGGGGCCAACGTCCTGACTTTC

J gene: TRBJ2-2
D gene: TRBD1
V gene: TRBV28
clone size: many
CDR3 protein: CASSLHKGQGADTGELFF
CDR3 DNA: TGTGCCAGCAGTTTACATAAAGGACAGGGGGCCGACACCGGGGAGCTGTTTTTT

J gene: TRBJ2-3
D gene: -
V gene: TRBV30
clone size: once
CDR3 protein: CAGFSSTDTQYF
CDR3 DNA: TGTGCCGGTTTTTCTAGCACAGATACGCAGTATTTT

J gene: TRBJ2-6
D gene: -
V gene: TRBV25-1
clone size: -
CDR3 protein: CASSDPLVSGANVLTF
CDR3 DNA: TGTGCCAGCAGTGATCCCCTCGTATCTGGGGCCAACGTCCTGACTTTC

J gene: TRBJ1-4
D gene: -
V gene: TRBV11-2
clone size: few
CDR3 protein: CASSSRGGNEKLFF
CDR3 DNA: TGTGCCAGCAGCTCGAGGGGAGGGAATGAAAAACTGTTTTTT

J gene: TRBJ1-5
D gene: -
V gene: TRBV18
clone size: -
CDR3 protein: CASSSAVGNQPQHF
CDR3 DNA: TGTGCCAGCTCATCAGCAGTAGGCAATCAGCCCCAGCATTTT

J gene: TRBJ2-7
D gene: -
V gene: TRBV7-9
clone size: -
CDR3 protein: CAGDWGNEQYF
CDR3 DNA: TGTGCCGGGGACTGGGGGAACGAGCAGTACTTC

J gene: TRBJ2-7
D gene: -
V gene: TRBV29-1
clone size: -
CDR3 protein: CSVGRKSSYEQYF
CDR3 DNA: TGCAGCGTGGGCAGGAAAAGCTCCTACGAGCAGTACTTC

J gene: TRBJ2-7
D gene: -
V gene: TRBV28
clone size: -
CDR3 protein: CASRPGVAGSYEQYF
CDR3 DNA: TGTGCCAGCAGGCCCGGGGTAGCTGGTTCCTACGAGCAGTACTTC

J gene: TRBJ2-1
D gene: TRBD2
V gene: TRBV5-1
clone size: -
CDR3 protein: CASSLLRTSGNSEQFF
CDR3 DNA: TGCGCCAGCAGCTTATTGCGGACTAGCGGGAACTCTGAGCAGTTCTTC

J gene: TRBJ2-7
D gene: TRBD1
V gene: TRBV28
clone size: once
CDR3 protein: CASISDRVGAYEQYF
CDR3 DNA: TGTGCCAGTATTTCCGACAGGGTTGGCGCCTACGAGCAGTACTTC

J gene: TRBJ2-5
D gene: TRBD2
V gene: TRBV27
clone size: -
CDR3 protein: CASRIGTSGRSGQETQYF
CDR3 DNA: TGTGCCAGCAGAATCGGGACTAGCGGGAGATCGGGGCAAGAGACCCAGTACTTC

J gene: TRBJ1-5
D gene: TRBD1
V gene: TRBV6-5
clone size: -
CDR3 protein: CATHRGNQPQHF
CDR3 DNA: TGTGCCACCCACAGGGGTAATCAGCCCCAGCATTTT

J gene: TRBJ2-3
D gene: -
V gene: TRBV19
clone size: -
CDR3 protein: CASSIGGSGYYTDTQYF
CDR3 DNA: TGTGCCAGTAGTATAGGCGGTAGCGGATACTACACAGATACGCAGTATTTT

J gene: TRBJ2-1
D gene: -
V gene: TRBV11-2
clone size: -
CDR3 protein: CASSAAGTVRNEQFF
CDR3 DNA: TGTGCCAGCAGCGCAGCCGGGACGGTGAGGAATGAGCAGTTCTTC

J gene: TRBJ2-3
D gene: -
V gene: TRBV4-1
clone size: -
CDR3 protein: CASSQDVLITDTQYF
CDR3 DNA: TGCGCCAGCAGCCAAGATGTACTCATCACAGATACGCAGTATTTT

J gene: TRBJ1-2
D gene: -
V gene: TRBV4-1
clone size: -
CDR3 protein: CASSQESGFDYGYTF
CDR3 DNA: TGCGCCAGCAGCCAAGAGTCGGGGTTCGACTATGGCTACACCTTC